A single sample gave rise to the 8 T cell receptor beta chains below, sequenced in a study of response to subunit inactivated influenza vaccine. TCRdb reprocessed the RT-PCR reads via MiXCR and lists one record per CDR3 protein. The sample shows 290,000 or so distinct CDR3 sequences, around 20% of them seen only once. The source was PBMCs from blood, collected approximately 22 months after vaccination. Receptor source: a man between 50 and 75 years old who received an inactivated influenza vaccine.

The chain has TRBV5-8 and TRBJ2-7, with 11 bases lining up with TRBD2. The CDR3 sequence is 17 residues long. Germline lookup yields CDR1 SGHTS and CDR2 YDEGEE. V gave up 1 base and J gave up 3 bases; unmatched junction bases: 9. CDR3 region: CASSLRIGTSGFYEQYF. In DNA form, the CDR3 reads TGTGCCAGCAGCTTGAGAATAGGGACTAGCGGCTTCTACGAGCAGTACTTC. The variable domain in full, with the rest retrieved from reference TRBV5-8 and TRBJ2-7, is EAGVTQSPTHLIKTRGQQATLRCSPISGHTSVYWYQQALGLGLQFLLWYDEGEERNRGNFPPRFSGRQFPNYSSELNVNALELEDSALYLCASSLRIGTSGFYEQYFGPGTRLTVT.

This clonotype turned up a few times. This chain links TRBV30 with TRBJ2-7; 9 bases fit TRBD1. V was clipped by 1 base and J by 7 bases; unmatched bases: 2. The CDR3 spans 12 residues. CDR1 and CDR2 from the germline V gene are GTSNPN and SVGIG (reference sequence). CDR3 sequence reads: CAWSGTGVEQYF. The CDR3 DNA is TGTGCCTGGAGTGGGACAGGGGTAGAGCAGTACTTC.

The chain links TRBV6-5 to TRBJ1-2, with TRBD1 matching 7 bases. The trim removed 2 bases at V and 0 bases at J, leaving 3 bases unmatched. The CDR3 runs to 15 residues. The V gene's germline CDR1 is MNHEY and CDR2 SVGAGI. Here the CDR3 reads CASSYGTGANYGYTF. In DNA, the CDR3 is TGTGCCAGCAGTTACGGTACAGGGGCTAACTATGGCTACACCTTC.

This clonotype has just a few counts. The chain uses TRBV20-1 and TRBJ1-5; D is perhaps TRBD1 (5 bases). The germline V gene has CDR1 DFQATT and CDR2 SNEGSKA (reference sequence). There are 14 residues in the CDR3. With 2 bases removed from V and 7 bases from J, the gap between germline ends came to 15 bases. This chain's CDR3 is CSARPSGGKQPQHF. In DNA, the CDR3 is TGCAGTGCTAGACCCTCGGGGGGGAAGCAGCCCCAGCATTTT.

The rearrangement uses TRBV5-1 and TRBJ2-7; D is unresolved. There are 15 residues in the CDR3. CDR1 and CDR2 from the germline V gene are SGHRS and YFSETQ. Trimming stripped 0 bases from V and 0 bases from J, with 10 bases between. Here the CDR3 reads CASSLAGLSSYEQYF. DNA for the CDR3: TGCGCCAGCAGCTTGGCCGGCCTAAGCTCCTACGAGCAGTACTTC. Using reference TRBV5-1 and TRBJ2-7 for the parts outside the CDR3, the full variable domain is KAGVTQTPRYLIKTRGQQVTLSCSPISGHRSVSWYQQTPGQGLQFLFEYFSETQRNKGNFPGRFSGRQFSNSRSEMNVSTLELGDSALYLCASSLAGLSSYEQYFGPGTRLTVT.

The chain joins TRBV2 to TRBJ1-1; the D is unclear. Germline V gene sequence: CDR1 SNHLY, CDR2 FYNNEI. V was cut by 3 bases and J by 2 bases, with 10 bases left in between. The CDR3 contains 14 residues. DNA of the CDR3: TGTGCCAGCAGTGAGAGATTTCGTAACACTGAAGCTTTCTTT. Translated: CASSERFRNTEAFF.

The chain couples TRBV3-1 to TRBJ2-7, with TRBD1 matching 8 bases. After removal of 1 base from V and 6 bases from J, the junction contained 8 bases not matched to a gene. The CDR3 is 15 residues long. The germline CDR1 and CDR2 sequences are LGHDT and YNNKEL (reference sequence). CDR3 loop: CASSQGQGSLGEQYF. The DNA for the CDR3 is TGTGCCAGCAGCCAAGGACAGGGGAGTCTTGGCGAGCAGTACTTC.

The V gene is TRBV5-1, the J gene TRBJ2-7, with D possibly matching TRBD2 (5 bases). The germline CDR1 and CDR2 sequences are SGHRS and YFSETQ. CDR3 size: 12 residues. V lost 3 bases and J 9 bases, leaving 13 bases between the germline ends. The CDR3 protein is CASSYGGSLQYF. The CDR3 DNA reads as TGCGCCAGCAGCTATGGCGGGTCGTTGCAGTACTTC.